This T cell receptor beta chain was found in a study of cytomegalovirus exposure and HLA in healthy donors. Libraries were prepared by immunoSEQ multiplex PCR; TCRdb keeps only in-frame clonotypes and omits some of them. The sample lists roughly 73,000 clones, roughly 94% occurring once. This CDR3 is built from 15 residues. Trimming left V 3 bases short and J 4 bases short, with 13 bases between. Germline-derived CDR1 and CDR2 are LNHDA and SQIVND (reference sequence). The chain is built from TRBV19 and TRBJ1-3; D is possibly TRBD1 (5 bases). The sequence was obtained from a man between 18 and 35 years old in good health and CMV-seropositive. The specimen sequenced was PBMCs. CDR3 protein: CASSIPGRQGNTIYF. In DNA form, the CDR3 reads TGTGCCAGTAGTATCCCAGGGCGCCAAGGAAACACCATATATTTT. The entire variable domain, with the rest obtained from reference TRBV19 and TRBJ1-3, is as follows: DGGITQSPKYLFRKEGQNVTLSCEQNLNHDAMYWYRQDPGQGLRLIYYSQIVNDFQKGDIAEGYSVSREKKESFPLTVTSAQKNPTAFYLCASSIPGRQGNTIYFGEGSWLTVV.